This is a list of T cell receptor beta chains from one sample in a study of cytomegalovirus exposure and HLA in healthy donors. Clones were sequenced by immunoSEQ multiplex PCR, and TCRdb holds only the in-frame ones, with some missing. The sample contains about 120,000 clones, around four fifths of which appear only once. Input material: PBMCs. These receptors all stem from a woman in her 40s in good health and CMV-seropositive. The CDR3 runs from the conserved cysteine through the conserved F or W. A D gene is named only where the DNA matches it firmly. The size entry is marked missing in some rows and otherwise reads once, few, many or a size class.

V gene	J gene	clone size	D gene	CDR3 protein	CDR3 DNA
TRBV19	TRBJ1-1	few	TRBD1	CASSKLTGGATEAFF	TGTGCCAGTAGTAAACTAACAGGGGGCGCGACTGAAGCTTTCTTT
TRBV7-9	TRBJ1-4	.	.	CASSIEPPGEKLFF	TGTGCCAGCAGCATCGAACCGCCGGGTGAAAAACTGTTTTTT
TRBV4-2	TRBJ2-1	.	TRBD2	CASSQLNGLAGTYNEQFF	TGTGCCAGCAGCCAATTAAACGGACTAGCGGGAACCTACAATGAGCAGTTCTTC
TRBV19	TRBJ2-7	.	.	CASRGYRDAYEQYF	TGTGCCAGTAGGGGATACAGGGATGCCTACGAGCAGTACTTC
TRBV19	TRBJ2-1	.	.	CASKDSDSYNEQFF	TGTGCCAGTAAGGACTCAGACTCCTACAATGAGCAGTTCTTC
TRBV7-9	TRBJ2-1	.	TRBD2	CASSLGGIAGGKDEQFF	TGTGCCAGCAGCTTAGGTGGAATAGCGGGAGGAAAAGATGAGCAGTTCTTC
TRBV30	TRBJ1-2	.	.	CAWVRGAFGYTF	TGTGCCTGGGTTCGGGGGGCGTTCGGCTACACCTTC
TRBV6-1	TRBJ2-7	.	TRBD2	CASSSMIAGAYEQYF	TGTGCCAGCAGTTCCATGATAGCGGGAGCCTACGAGCAGTACTTC
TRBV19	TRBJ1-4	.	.	CASKTGVSNEKLFF	TGTGCCAGTAAAACAGGCGTCTCTAATGAAAAACTGTTTTTT
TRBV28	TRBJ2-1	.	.	CASTQTLNEQFF	TGTGCCAGCACTCAGACACTGAATGAGCAGTTCTTC
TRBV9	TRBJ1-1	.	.	CASSSIANAEAFF	TGTGCCAGCAGCTCGATAGCGAACGCTGAAGCTTTCTTT
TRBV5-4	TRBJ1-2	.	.	CASSLVVGVRYGYTF	TGTGCCAGCAGCTTGGTCGTAGGGGTTAGGTATGGCTACACCTTC
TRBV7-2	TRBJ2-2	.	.	CASSLVVSGTGELFF	TGTGCCAGCAGCTTAGTAGTTTCGGGCACCGGGGAGCTGTTTTTT
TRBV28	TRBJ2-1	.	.	CASSSTSRGFF	TGTGCCAGCAGTTCGACCTCCCGAGGGTTCTTC
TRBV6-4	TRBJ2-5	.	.	CASSDSGPVYQETQYF	TGTGCCAGCAGTGACTCGGGGCCAGTTTACCAAGAGACCCAGTACTTC
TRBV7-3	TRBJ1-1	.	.	CASAVGGMNTEAFF	TGTGCCAGCGCCGTGGGGGGAATGAACACTGAAGCTTTCTTT
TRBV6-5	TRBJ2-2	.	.	CASSYFPGAWTGELFF	TGTGCCAGCAGTTACTTCCCGGGAGCGTGGACCGGGGAGCTGTTTTTT
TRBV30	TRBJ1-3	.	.	CAWSARGAGGNTIYF	TGTGCCTGGAGCGCCCGGGGGGCAGGGGGAAACACCATATATTTT
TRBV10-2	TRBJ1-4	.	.	CASSEYRREKLFF	TGCGCCAGCAGTGAATACCGCAGGGAAAAACTGTTTTTT
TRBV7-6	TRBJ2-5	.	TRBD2	CASSPGGGTGKTQYF	TGTGCCAGCAGCCCCGGGGGGGGCACAGGAAAGACCCAGTACTTC
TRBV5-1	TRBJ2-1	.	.	CASSRERGRRENEQFF	TGCGCCAGCAGCAGAGAGAGAGGACGTCGGGAGAATGAGCAGTTCTTC
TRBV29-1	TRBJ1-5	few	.	CSVELGGNQPQHF	TGCAGCGTTGAACTGGGGGGGAATCAGCCCCAGCATTTT
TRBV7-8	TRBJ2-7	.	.	CASSPSGVGRASYEQYF	TGTGCCAGCAGCCCCTCAGGGGTGGGGCGCGCCTCCTACGAGCAGTACTTC
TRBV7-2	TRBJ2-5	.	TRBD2	CASSQRRTSGYQETQYF	TGTGCCAGCAGCCAGCGAAGGACTAGCGGATACCAAGAGACCCAGTACTTC
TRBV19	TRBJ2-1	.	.	CASSSRGHEQFF	TGTGCCAGTAGTTCCCGGGGTCATGAGCAGTTCTTC
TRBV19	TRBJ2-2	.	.	CASSRRSSLTGELFF	TGTGCCAGTAGTAGGAGGTCAAGCCTCACCGGGGAGCTGTTTTTT
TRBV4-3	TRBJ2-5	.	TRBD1	CASSQDWTGGTETQYF	TGCGCCAGCAGCCAAGATTGGACAGGGGGCACGGAGACCCAGTACTTC